This T cell receptor beta chain was observed in a study of T cell changes during pregnancy in multiple sclerosis. Germline CDR1 GTSNPN, CDR2 SVGIG (reference sequence). The CDR3 has 12 amino acids. Trimming took off 4 bases at V and 4 bases at J, with 8 bases between the two ends. TCRdb keeps only in-frame clones here, not all; method: immunoSEQ multiplex PCR. The table lists under 50,000 clones, 90% of them singletons. Sample: peripheral blood, taken in the first trimester of pregnancy. This TCR came from a female donor in good health, enrolled as a control in a pregnancy study. V is TRBV30 and J is TRBJ1-5; tentatively, D is TRBD1 (5 bases). The CDR3 DNA reads as TGTGCCTGGAACAGGTTAAATCAGCCCCAGCATTTT. Residues: CAWNRLNQPQHF.